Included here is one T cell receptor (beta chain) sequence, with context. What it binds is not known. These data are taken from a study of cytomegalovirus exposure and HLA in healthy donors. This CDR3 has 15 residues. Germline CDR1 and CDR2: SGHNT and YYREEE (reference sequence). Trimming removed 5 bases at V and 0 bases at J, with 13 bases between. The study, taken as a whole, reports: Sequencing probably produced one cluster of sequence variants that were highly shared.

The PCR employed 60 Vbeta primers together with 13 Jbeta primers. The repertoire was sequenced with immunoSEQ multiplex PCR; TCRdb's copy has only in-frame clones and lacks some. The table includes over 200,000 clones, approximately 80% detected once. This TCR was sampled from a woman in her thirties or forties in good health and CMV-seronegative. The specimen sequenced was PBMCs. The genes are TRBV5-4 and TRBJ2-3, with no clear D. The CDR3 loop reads CASSLGSASTDTQYF. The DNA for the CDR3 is TGTGCCAGCAGTCTAGGATCGGCTAGCACAGATACGCAGTATTTT.